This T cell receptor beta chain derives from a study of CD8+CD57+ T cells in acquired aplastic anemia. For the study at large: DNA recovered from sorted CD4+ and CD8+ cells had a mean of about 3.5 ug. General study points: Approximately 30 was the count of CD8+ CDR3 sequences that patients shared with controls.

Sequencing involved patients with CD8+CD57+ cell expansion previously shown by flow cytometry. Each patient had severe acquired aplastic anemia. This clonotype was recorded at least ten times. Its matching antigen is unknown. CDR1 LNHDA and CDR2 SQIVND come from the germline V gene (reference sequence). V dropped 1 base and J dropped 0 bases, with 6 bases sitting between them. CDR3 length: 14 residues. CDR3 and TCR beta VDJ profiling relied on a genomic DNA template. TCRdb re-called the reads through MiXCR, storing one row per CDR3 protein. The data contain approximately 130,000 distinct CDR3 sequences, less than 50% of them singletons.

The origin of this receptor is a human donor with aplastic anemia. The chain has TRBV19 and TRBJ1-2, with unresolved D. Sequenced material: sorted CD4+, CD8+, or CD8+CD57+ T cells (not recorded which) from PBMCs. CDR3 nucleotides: TGTGCCAGTAGTATAGGAAAAGCTAACTATGGCTACACCTTC. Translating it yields CASSIGKANYGYTF.